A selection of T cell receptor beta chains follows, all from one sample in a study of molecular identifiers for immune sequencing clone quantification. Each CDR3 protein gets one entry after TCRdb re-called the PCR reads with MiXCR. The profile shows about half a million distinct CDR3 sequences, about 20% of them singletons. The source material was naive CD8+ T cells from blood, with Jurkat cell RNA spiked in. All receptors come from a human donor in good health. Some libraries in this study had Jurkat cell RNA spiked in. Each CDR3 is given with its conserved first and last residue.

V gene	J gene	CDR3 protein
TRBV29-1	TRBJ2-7	CSVESGMTSGTYEQYF
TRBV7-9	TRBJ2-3	CASSPTQTGDTQYF
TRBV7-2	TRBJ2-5	CASSLYVGQLETQYF
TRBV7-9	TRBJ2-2	CASSSPSTVGELFF
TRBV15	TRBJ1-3	CATSRDHSGNTIYF
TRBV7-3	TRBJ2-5	CASSLVSKETQYF
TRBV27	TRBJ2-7	CASSLWSGTFEQYF
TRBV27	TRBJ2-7	CASSLLPGTATYEQYF
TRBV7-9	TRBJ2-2	CASSSPKTVTGELFF
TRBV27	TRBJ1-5	CASKVGSRGQPQHF
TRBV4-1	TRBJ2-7	CASSQSVGTGAYEQYF
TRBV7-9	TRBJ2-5	CASSPAGGVETQYF
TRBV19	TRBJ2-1	CASSIGEYNEQFF
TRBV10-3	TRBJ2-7	CAIRSGSDEQYF
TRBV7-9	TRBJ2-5	CASSNRDTQETQYF
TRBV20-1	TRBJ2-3	CSAIGTSESTDTQYF
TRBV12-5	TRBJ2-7	CASGKRTYGVLEQYF
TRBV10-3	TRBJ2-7	CAISEGGRSYEQYF
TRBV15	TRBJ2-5	CATSSGEHSRLPQETQYF
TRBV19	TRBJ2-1	CASSIGGYEQFF
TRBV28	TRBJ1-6	CASSFPTRGSYNSPLHF
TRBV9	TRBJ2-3	CASSQGGGDSTDTQYF
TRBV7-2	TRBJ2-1	CASSPRPGERTYNEQFF
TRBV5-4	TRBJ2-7	CASRLRGSDEQYF
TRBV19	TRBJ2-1	CASSEVPGVSEQFF
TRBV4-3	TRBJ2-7	CASSQDIGYEQYF
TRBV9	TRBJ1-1	CASSVVVGQKRTEAFF
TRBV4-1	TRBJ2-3	CASSQLGGARSDTQYF
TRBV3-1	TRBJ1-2	CASSQGTWDPQGYTF
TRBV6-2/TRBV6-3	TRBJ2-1	CASTRDSTKLSRGEQFF
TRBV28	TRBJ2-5	CASSLSSGWQETQYF
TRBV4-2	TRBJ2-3	CASSMGGATDTQYF
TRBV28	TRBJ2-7	CASSSPIFRDRGGYEQYF
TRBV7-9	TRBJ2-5	CASSKRTAGETQYF
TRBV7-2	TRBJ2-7	CASSFGSGPDRYEQYF
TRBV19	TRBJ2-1	CASGIGVYNEQFF
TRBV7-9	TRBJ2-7	CASSPGWPLTYEQYF
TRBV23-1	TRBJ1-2	CASSQKTGPSYGYTF
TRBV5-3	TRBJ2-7	CAGSLDFLEQYF
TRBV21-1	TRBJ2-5	CASSPLGVCETQYF
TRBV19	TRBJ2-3	CASSQAAGEVFGADTQYF